This passage covers 27 T cell receptor beta chains from one sample sequenced in a study of blood T cell repertoires in COVID-19. Libraries were prepared by immunoSEQ multiplex PCR; TCRdb keeps only in-frame clonotypes and omits some of them. This table has some 160,000 clones, roughly 80% appearing once. Sequenced input: peripheral blood. These receptors were collected from a woman aged 80 or over with acute or convalescent COVID-19.

This chain links TRBV4-1 with TRBJ1-5; D remains unclear. Germline-derived CDR1 and CDR2 are MGHRA and YSYEKL. The CDR3 extends over 15 amino acids. V was pared by 2 bases and J by 5 bases, with 13 bases between. The CDR3 sequence is CASSQRDQADQPQHF. The CDR3, as DNA: TGCGCCAGCAGCCAAAGGGATCAAGCGGATCAGCCCCAGCATTTT.

J is TRBJ1-2 and V is TRBV6-4; 9 bases are shared with TRBD1. The V gene's germline CDR1 is MRHNA and CDR2 SNTAGT. The CDR3 extends over 13 amino acids. With V trimmed by 2 bases and J by 7 bases, 2 bases remained unmatched. The CDR3 DNA reads TGTGCCAGCAGTGACCCGGACAGGGGTGGCTACACCTTC. As protein: CASSDPDRGGYTF.

The chain is built from TRBV4-2 and TRBJ2-7; TRBD2 aligns across 12 bases. Germline-derived CDR1 and CDR2 are LGHNA and YNFKEQ. The CDR3 is 18 amino acids. V lost 4 bases, J lost 3 bases, and 13 bases stayed unmatched. This CDR3 reads CASSPLGELAGGFYEQYF. The CDR3 coding sequence is TGTGCCAGCAGCCCCCTAGGGGAACTAGCGGGAGGCTTCTACGAGCAGTACTTC.

The chain employs TRBV5-1 and TRBJ2-7; D not certain. V gave up 0 bases and J gave up 11 bases, with 12 bases separating them. Germline V gives CDR1 SGHRS, CDR2 YFSETQ. CDR3 length: 12 residues. The CDR3 sequence: CASSLGSSEEYF. The CDR3 nucleotides read TGCGCCAGCAGCTTGGGTAGCTCTGAGGAGTACTTC.

The chain has TRBV7-9 and TRBJ1-2, with D unclear. V lost 2 bases, J lost 3 bases, and 7 bases lay in between. Germline V gene sequence: CDR1 SEHNR, CDR2 FQNEAQ (reference sequence). The CDR3 consists of 13 residues. CDR3 DNA: TGTGCCAGCAGCTTACTCCCAGACTATGGCTACACCTTC. It yields the protein CASSLLPDYGYTF.

The chain employs TRBV11-2 and TRBJ2-5; D is possibly TRBD1 (5 bases). In germline, CDR1 is SGHAT, CDR2 FQNNGV. Trimming took off 1 base at V and 5 bases at J, with 17 bases between the two ends. The CDR3 length is 16 residues. The CDR3: CASSLGAPGLRETQYF. DNA of the CDR3: TGTGCCAGCAGCTTAGGTGCGCCAGGGCTGCGGGAGACCCAGTACTTC.

For the CDR3, the DNA is TGTGCCAGCAGCCCCGGGTCAGCCTACGAGCAGTACTTC. It translates to CASSPGSAYEQYF. V and J are TRBV6-5 and TRBJ2-7, with D unresolved. V was trimmed by 6 bases and J by 2 bases, leaving 11 bases between them. CDR1 and CDR2 (germline): MNHEY, SVGAGI. There are 13 residues in the CDR3.

The chain employs TRBV3-1 (or the pseudogene TRBV3-2) and TRBJ1-4, with 7 bases matching TRBD1. Looked up from germline, CDR1 is LGHDT and CDR2 is YNNKEL (reference sequence). This CDR3 comprises 17 residues. V lost 3 bases and J lost 1; bases outside the gene matches: 8. Written as DNA, the CDR3 is TGTGCCAGCAGCCAGACCCGGGACAGCCAAACTAATGAAAAACTGTTTTTT. Protein: CASSQTRDSQTNEKLFF.

The gene calls are TRBV7-3 and TRBJ2-1, with D tentatively TRBD2 (6 bases). Per the germline V gene, CDR1 is SGHTA and CDR2 is FQGTGA. With 0 bases removed from V and 9 bases from J, the gap between germline ends came to 9 bases. This CDR3 contains 13 residues. The CDR3 coding sequence is TGTGCCAGCAGCTTAACGGGGGGTACTGAGCAGTTCTTC. Translating it yields CASSLTGGTEQFF.

The chain recombines TRBV11-2 with TRBJ2-7; 13 bases line up with TRBD2. The V gene end was trimmed by 1 base and the J gene end by 6 bases; junction bases not matched to a gene: 6. This CDR3 has 16 residues. Germline CDR1 reads SGHAT; CDR2 reads FQNNGV. In DNA, the CDR3 is TGTGCCAGCAGCTTAGCCGGGACTAGCGGGACTCTCGAGCAGTACTTC. It codes for CASSLAGTSGTLEQYF.

This clone showed up just a few times. The chain's CDR3 is CASSPMGPGQGSYEQYF. The CDR3 DNA follows: TGTGCCAGCTCACCAATGGGGCCGGGACAGGGGTCCTACGAGCAGTACTTC. This chain joins TRBV18 and TRBJ2-7; the match to TRBD1 covers 10 bases. Germline trimming cut 2 bases from V and 1 base from J; bases unmatched to any gene: 8. This CDR3 has 17 amino acids. The V gene's germline CDR1 is KGHSH and CDR2 LQKENI.

This sequence joins TRBV19 and TRBJ2-2; 11 nucleotides line up with TRBD1. Per germline, CDR1 LNHDA and CDR2 SQIVND (reference sequence). V lost 6 bases to trimming and J lost 6 bases; unmatched junction nucleotides: 6. This CDR3 is 15 amino acids long. The CDR3 loop is CASRSRTGGSGELFF. CDR3 DNA sequence: TGTGCCAGTAGGAGCAGGACAGGGGGCTCCGGGGAGCTGTTTTTT.

This clone was recorded once. The V call is TRBV10-3, the J call TRBJ2-1; TRBD2 agrees at 10 bases. The CDR3 is made up of 13 amino acids. CDR1 is ENHRY, CDR2 SYGVKD, per germline. Trimming took 11 bases from V and 5 from J; bases not matched to a gene: 6. CDR3 sequence reads: CAASGTSDNEQFF. CDR3 bases: TGTGCCGCGAGCGGGACTAGCGACAATGAGCAGTTCTTC.

The chain employs TRBV5-1 and TRBJ2-5; 9 nucleotides match TRBD1. The CDR3 totals 15 residues. V shed 1 base, J shed 1 base, and the junction held 2 bases outside the gene matches. Germline lookup yields CDR1 SGHRS and CDR2 YFSETQ. CDR3 protein: CASSLQGQGQETQYF. As DNA, the CDR3 is TGCGCCAGCAGCTTGCAGGGACAGGGCCAAGAGACCCAGTACTTC. The full variable domain, in which reference TRBV5-1 and TRBJ2-5 provide the parts outside the CDR3, is KAGVTQTPRYLIKTRGQQVTLSCSPISGHRSVSWYQQTPGQGLQFLFEYFSETQRNKGNFPGRFSGRQFSNSRSEMNVSTLELGDSALYLCASSLQGQGQETQYFGPGTRLLVL.

In its sample, this clone was seen once. The rearrangement uses TRBV19 and TRBJ1-5; D is uncertain. The V end was cut by 1 base, the J end by 7 bases, with 8 bases between. Germline values: CDR1 LNHDA, CDR2 SQIVND (reference sequence). The CDR3 loop spans 13 amino acids. The chain's CDR3 is CASSIGQSQPQHF. The CDR3, as DNA: TGTGCCAGTAGTATAGGCCAGTCCCAGCCCCAGCATTTT.

The V call is TRBV2, the J call TRBJ1-5; TRBD1 matches 11 bases. This CDR3 contains 14 residues. The junction had 3 bases not matched to a gene; V was cut back by 6 bases and J by 5 bases. Germline V gives CDR1 SNHLY, CDR2 FYNNEI. In nucleotides, the CDR3 is TGTGCCAGCAGAGGACAGGGGGCCTATCAGCCCCAGCATTTT. Its protein product is CASRGQGAYQPQHF.

This clone has only a few counts. V gene TRBV7-9 combines with J gene TRBJ1-4; D is ambiguous. V lost 5 bases and J lost 7, with 17 bases in between. This CDR3 is built from 15 residues. Germline V lookup: CDR1 SEHNR, CDR2 FQNEAQ (reference sequence). CDR3 sequence (DNA): TGTGCCAGCAGCCCAAATGCGGGGAGAGGTGAAAAACTGTTTTTT. Encoded protein: CASSPNAGRGEKLFF.

The chain combines TRBV12-3 or TRBV12-4 with TRBJ2-2; no reliable D call. The V end was cut by 6 bases, the J end by 2 bases, with 4 bases between. The CDR3 extends over 12 amino acids. The CDR3 loop is CASSPNTGELFF. For the CDR3, the DNA is TGTGCCAGCAGCCCTAACACCGGGGAGCTGTTTTTT.

Points on this clone: Other DNA sequences in this specimen translate into the identical CDR3. This chain links TRBV30 with TRBJ1-5, with 7 bases matching TRBD1. Trimming removed 1 base from V and 4 bases from J; junction bases left unmatched: 4. The CDR3 has 14 amino acids. The germline CDR1 and CDR2 sequences are GTSNPN and SVGIG (reference sequence). In DNA form, the CDR3 reads TGTGCCTGGAGTGCGTCAGGGGGTAATCAGCCCCAGCATTTT. It is translated as CAWSASGGNQPQHF.

This sequence joins TRBV5-1 and TRBJ1-2; TRBD1 matches 8 bases. Germline CDR1 and CDR2: SGHRS and YFSETQ. The V segment lost 3 bases and the J segment 6 bases; nucleotides outside the gene matches: 10. CDR3 length: 15 amino acids. In DNA form, the CDR3 reads TGCGCCAGCAGCTCATCAGGGGGCGCAAGCCATGGCTACACCTTC. Translated: CASSSSGGASHGYTF.

V is TRBV5-5 and J is TRBJ2-7; TRBD1 aligns across 7 bases. This CDR3 is 14 amino acids long. Germline values: CDR1 SGHKS, CDR2 YYEKEE (reference sequence). The trim removed 1 base at V and 3 bases at J, leaving 4 bases unmatched. The CDR3 coding sequence is TGTGCCAGCAGCTTGTGGGACAGACTCTACGAGCAGTACTTC. Its protein is CASSLWDRLYEQYF.

The V gene is TRBV6-6, the J gene TRBJ2-7, with 8 bases aligning to TRBD1. V was clipped by 2 bases and J by 7 bases; unmatched bases: 10. The CDR3 consists of 15 residues. Germline V lookup: CDR1 MNHNY, CDR2 SVGAGI (reference sequence). The DNA for the CDR3 is TGTGCCAGCAGTTACATCTCAGGGGGCCCTAGGGAGCAGTACTTC. This gives the protein CASSYISGGPREQYF.

This clone came up once. DNA for the CDR3: TGTGCCAGCAGTACCCCCGGGACAGGGAGTAAGTCACCCCTCCACTTT. As protein: CASSTPGTGSKSPLHF. The J gene is TRBJ1-6, the V gene TRBV28, with 9 nucleotides matching TRBD1. J gave up 10 bases and V 5 bases, and 12 bases lay outside the gene matches. Looked up from germline, CDR1 is MDHEN and CDR2 is SYDVKM. This CDR3 comprises 16 residues.

The chain uses TRBV7-2 and TRBJ1-5; 9 bases align to TRBD1. The CDR3 runs to 15 residues. The V segment lost 5 bases and the J segment 6 bases; nucleotides outside the gene matches: 8. Germline V gives CDR1 SGHTA, CDR2 FQGNSA. The CDR3 DNA is TGTGCCAGCAGCAAAGGTGGACAGGGGCCTCAGCCCCAGCATTTT. It specifies CASSKGGQGPQPQHF.

The rearrangement uses TRBV6-5 and TRBJ2-6; D is possibly TRBD1 (5 bases). CDR1 and CDR2 (germline): MNHEY, SVGAGI. The CDR3 covers 14 residues. Trimming removed 6 bases at V and 2 bases at J, with 8 bases between. The CDR3 here is CASRGHAGANVLTF. In nucleotides, the CDR3 is TGTGCCAGCAGAGGACATGCTGGGGCCAACGTCCTGACTTTC.

The V gene is TRBV28, the J gene TRBJ1-2; 8 bases map to TRBD1. The CDR3 has 13 residues. Germline V gene sequence: CDR1 MDHEN, CDR2 SYDVKM. V gave up 8 bases and J gave up 4 bases; unmatched junction bases: 6. The CDR3 DNA follows: TGTGCCAGCCGACAGGGGACTCTCTATGGCTACACCTTC. It translates to CASRQGTLYGYTF.

The rearrangement joins TRBV21-1 to TRBJ2-2; TRBD1 is the table's D call and was not checked against the DNA. TRBV21-1 is a known pseudogene. The length of the CDR3 is 18 residues. The CDR3 is CASKVEDSSQQNTGELFF. CDR3 DNA: TGTGCCAGCAAGGTTGAGGACAGCAGTCAACAGAACACCGGGGAGCTGTTTTTT.